The 20 T cell receptor beta chains given below trace back to one sample, sequenced in a study of T cell repertoires in cytomegalovirus infection. MiXCR, run by TCRdb on the reads, gives a single entry per CDR3 protein. This table has 680,000 or so distinct CDR3 sequences, approximately 40% appearing once. The sequenced material came from PBMCs. These TCRs come from a human donor in good health (CMV status not recorded). Some clones in this sample may be carry-over from other donors' samples.

A remark on this clonotype: Since the CDR3 does not end with the conserved phenylalanine or tryptophan, this likely comes from a read error. The chain couples TRBV6-6 to TRBJ2-7; D call uncertain. V lost 2 bases and J 1 base, leaving 9 bases between the germline ends. There are 14 residues in the CDR3. Germline V gene sequence: CDR1 MNHNY, CDR2 SVGAGI (reference sequence). CDR3 nucleotides: TGTGCCAGCAGTTACGGGCAAATGTCCTACGAGCAGTACTTA. Encoded protein: CASSYGQMSYEQYL.

V and J are TRBV11-2 and TRBJ2-1, with 11 bases fitting TRBD2. Germline V gene sequence: CDR1 SGHAT, CDR2 FQNNGV. This CDR3 has 17 residues. Trimming removed 4 bases from V and 1 base from J; junction bases left unmatched: 6. The CDR3 DNA reads as TGTGCCAGCAGCTATAGCGGGAGGGGGGCGTCCTACAATGAGCAGTTCTTC. Protein product: CASSYSGRGASYNEQFF.

The chain recombines TRBV11-3 with TRBJ1-1, with 8 bases that match TRBD1. The V gene's germline CDR1 is SGHNT and CDR2 YENEEA. J was trimmed by 5 bases and V by 5 bases; bases with no gene match: 4. The CDR3 extends over 13 amino acids. CDR3 region: CASSRTGRTEAFF. The DNA for the CDR3 is TGTGCCAGCAGCCGGACAGGGAGGACTGAAGCTTTCTTT.

The sample holds one count of this clonotype. The V gene is TRBV6-5, the J gene TRBJ1-5; D is perhaps TRBD1 (5 bases). Germline lookup yields CDR1 MNHEY and CDR2 SVGAGI. The CDR3 sequence is 14 residues long. Trimming pared 6 bases from V and 3 bases from J, leaving 12 bases between. The CDR3 spells CASREVGVNQPQHF. In nucleotides, the CDR3 is TGTGCCAGCAGGGAGGTGGGGGTCAATCAGCCCCAGCATTTT.

The gene calls are TRBV27 and TRBJ2-7, with a weak D call TRBD1 (6 bases). V gave up 5 bases and J gave up 2 bases, with 16 bases separating them. Germline CDR1 and CDR2: MNHEY and SMNVEV (reference sequence). The CDR3 runs to 15 residues. The CDR3 nucleotides are TGTGCCAGCAGTCCCCACCGGGACACCGCCTACGAGCAGTACTTC. This codes for CASSPHRDTAYEQYF.

This rearrangement joins TRBV6-6 to TRBJ1-4; D unresolved. Germline CDR1 reads MNHNY; CDR2 reads SVGAGI (reference sequence). The CDR3 spans 13 residues. V lost 10 bases, J lost 8 bases, and 17 bases lay in between. The CDR3 here is CATRNRAEEKLFF. CDR3 DNA sequence: TGTGCCACCCGGAACCGGGCGGAGGAAAAACTGTTTTTT.

This chain joins TRBV7-2 and TRBJ2-7; 15 positions agree with TRBD2. This CDR3 is built from 17 residues. The J segment lost 2 bases and the V segment lost 5 bases, leaving 7 bases of the junction unmatched. In germline, CDR1 is SGHTA, CDR2 FQGNSA. CDR3 nucleotide sequence: TGTGCCAGCAGCCCCTGGGGACTAGCGGGGGGTACCTACGAGCAGTACTTC. The encoded protein is CASSPWGLAGGTYEQYF.

This chain links TRBV10-3 with TRBJ2-7; D tentatively fits TRBD1 or TRBD2 (6 bases each). V shed 8 bases and J shed 2 bases, with 16 bases lying between them. There are 14 residues in the CDR3. Germline V gene data show CDR1 as ENHRY and CDR2 as SYGVKD. CDR3 amino acids: CAISEGGTPYEQYF. In DNA, the CDR3 is TGTGCCATCTCGGAGGGGGGTACCCCCTACGAGCAGTACTTC.

This clonotype came up a few times. The chain combines TRBV12-3 or TRBV12-4 with TRBJ2-1; TRBD2 matches at 7 bases. The CDR3 has 16 amino acids. V gave up 6 bases and J gave up 2 bases; unmatched junction bases: 10. CDR3 nucleotide sequence: TGTGCCAGCAGCTTGGAGGGCGGGAGTACCTACAATGAGCAGTTCTTC. Its protein product is CASSLEGGSTYNEQFF.

This clonotype has more than one count but fewer than ten. The chain combines TRBV7-8 with TRBJ2-1; 7 bases match TRBD2. Trimming removed 5 bases from V and 3 bases from J; junction bases left unmatched: 10. This CDR3 spans 16 amino acids. The germline gives CDR1 SGHVS, CDR2 FQNEAQ. CDR3 in amino acids: CASSPGAGPNYNEQFF. CDR3 DNA sequence: TGTGCCAGCAGCCCAGGAGCGGGACCGAACTACAATGAGCAGTTCTTC. The full variable domain, its missing parts supplied by reference TRBV7-8 and TRBJ2-1, is GAGVSQSPRYKVAKRGQDVALRCDPISGHVSLFWYQQALGQGPEFLTYFQNEAQLDKSGLPSDRFFAERPEGSVSTLKIQRTQQEDSAVYLCASSPGAGPNYNEQFFGPGTRLTVL.

The rearrangement links TRBV4-1 to TRBJ2-7; no clear D. Germline V gene data show CDR1 as MGHRA and CDR2 as YSYEKL. The CDR3 runs to 14 residues. The V end lost 0 bases, the J end lost 0 bases, and 6 bases lay between the germline ends. CDR3 sequence (DNA): TGCGCCAGCAGCCAAGAGGTGGGCTCCTACGAGCAGTACTTC. Its translation is CASSQEVGSYEQYF.

The rearrangement joins TRBV14 to TRBJ1-2; perhaps TRBD1 as D (6 bases). Germline loops: CDR1 SGHDN, CDR2 FVKESK. CDR3 size: 14 residues. Trimming removed 1 base from V and 7 bases from J, with 13 bases in between. CDR3 nucleotides: TGTGCCAGCAGCCAAGGGACAGCGGGGTTTGGCTACACCTTC. Translating it yields CASSQGTAGFGYTF.

This clonotype was recorded a few times. The chain recombines TRBV19 with TRBJ2-5; 8 nucleotides line up with TRBD1. The CDR3 is 16 residues long. V lost 4 bases, J lost 4 bases, and 11 bases stayed unmatched. Germline V gene data show CDR1 as LNHDA and CDR2 as SQIVND (reference sequence). CDR3 sequence reads: CASSTQSQGVGETQYF. Written as DNA, the CDR3 is TGTGCCAGTAGTACCCAATCACAGGGGGTCGGAGAGACCCAGTACTTC.

The V gene is TRBV24-1, the J gene TRBJ1-1; a weak D match, TRBD1 (6 bases). The V gene lost 1 base and the J gene lost 6 bases, with 11 bases spanning the gap. This CDR3 is built from 14 residues. Per germline, CDR1 KGHDR and CDR2 SFDVKD. CDR3 amino acids: CATSDLQGGSEAFF. The CDR3 DNA follows: TGTGCCACCAGTGATTTACAGGGTGGGTCTGAAGCTTTCTTT.

This clonotype came up many times. The CDR3 DNA reads as TGTGCCAGCAGCTTTAGAGTCCCCACAGATACGCAGTATTTT. Encoded protein: CASSFRVPTDTQYF. The J gene is TRBJ2-3, the V gene TRBV7-8, with D unclear. Germline V gene data show CDR1 as SGHVS and CDR2 as FQNEAQ. Trimming shortened V by 3 bases and J by 2 bases, and 9 bases separated the two germline ends. The CDR3 runs 14 residues.

CDR3 protein: CASSFSDRGYGYTF. CDR3 DNA: TGTGCCAGCAGTTTTTCCGACAGGGGCTATGGCTACACCTTC. V and J are TRBV12-3 or TRBV12-4 and TRBJ1-2; 8 positions agree with TRBD1. After removal of 3 bases from V and 4 bases from J, the junction contained 4 bases not matched to a gene. The CDR3 is 14 amino acids.

The rearrangement joins TRBV2 to TRBJ1-1, with TRBD1 identical over 9 bases. J gave up 7 bases and V 4 bases, and 7 bases lay outside the gene matches. The germline gives CDR1 SNHLY, CDR2 FYNNEI. The CDR3 is 14 amino acids. This CDR3 reads CASSATGGRGEAFF. For the CDR3, the DNA is TGTGCCAGCAGTGCGACAGGGGGACGAGGTGAAGCTTTCTTT.

This clonotype showed up many times. The rearrangement links TRBV7-2 to TRBJ2-7; TRBD2 matches at 10 bases. CDR3 size: 19 residues. Germline V CDR1 and CDR2: SGHTA, FQGNSA. J lost 6 bases, V lost 5 bases, and 22 bases had no gene match. This CDR3 is CASSHQAVIAGGKRGEQYF. The DNA of the CDR3 is TGTGCCAGCAGCCATCAAGCCGTTATAGCGGGAGGTAAACGGGGCGAGCAGTACTTC.

This clonotype came up a few times. This chain links TRBV7-9 with TRBJ2-7; 9 nucleotides align to TRBD2. Germline values: CDR1 SEHNR, CDR2 FQNEAQ (reference sequence). The CDR3 has 13 residues. Trimming took 8 bases from V and 4 from J; bases not matched to a gene: 6. CDR3 sequence: CASAGLAAYEQYF. CDR3 DNA: TGTGCCAGCGCGGGACTAGCCGCTTACGAGCAGTACTTC.

In DNA form, the CDR3 reads TGCAGTGCTATATTAACACGTGCGAATGAAAAACTGTTTTTT. It encodes CSAILTRANEKLFF. The chain is built from TRBV20-1 and TRBJ1-4; D gene unclear. CDR3 length: 14 amino acids. Between the trimmed V and J ends, which lost 4 bases and 5 bases, there was a span of 14 bases. Germline CDR1 is DFQATT and CDR2 is SNEGSKA (reference sequence).